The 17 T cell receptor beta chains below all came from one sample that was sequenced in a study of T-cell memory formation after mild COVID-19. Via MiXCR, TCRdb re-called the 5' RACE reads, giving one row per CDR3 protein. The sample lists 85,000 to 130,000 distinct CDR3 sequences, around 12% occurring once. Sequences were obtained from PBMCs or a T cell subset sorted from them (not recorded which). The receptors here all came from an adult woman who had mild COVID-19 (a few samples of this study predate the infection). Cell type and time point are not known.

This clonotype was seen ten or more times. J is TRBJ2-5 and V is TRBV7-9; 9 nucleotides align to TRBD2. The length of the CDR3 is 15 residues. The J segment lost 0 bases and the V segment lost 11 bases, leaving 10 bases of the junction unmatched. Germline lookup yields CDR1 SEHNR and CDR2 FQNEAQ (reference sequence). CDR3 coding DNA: TGTGCCTACCTCGGGGCTAGCGGGAACCAAGAGACCCAGTACTTC. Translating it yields CAYLGASGNQETQYF.

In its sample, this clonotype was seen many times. CDR3 sequence (DNA): TGCAGTGCTAGAGATCAGGAGGGTACCTACGAGCAGTACTTC. This translates into CSARDQEGTYEQYF. V and J are TRBV20-1 and TRBJ2-7, with a tentative D call TRBD2 (6 bases). There are 14 residues in the CDR3. V lost 0 bases, J lost 2 bases, and 11 bases lay in between. Germline-derived CDR1 and CDR2 are DFQATT and SNEGSKA (reference sequence).

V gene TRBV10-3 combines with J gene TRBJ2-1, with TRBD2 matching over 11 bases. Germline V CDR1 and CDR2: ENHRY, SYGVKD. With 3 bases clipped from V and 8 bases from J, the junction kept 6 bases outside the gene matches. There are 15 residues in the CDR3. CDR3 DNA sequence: TGTGCCATCAGTGACCTAACTAGCGGGGGCGATGAGCAGTTCTTC. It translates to CAISDLTSGGDEQFF.

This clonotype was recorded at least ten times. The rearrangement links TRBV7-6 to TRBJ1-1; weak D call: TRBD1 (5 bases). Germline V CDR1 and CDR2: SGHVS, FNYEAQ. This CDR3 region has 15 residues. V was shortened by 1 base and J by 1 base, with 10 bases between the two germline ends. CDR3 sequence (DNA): TGTGCCAGCAGCTTAGAGTCAGGGAGGAACACTGAAGCTTTCTTT. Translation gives CASSLESGRNTEAFF.

The CDR3 sequence: CASRMFQGANYGYTF. Here the CDR3 DNA reads TGTGCCAGTAGAATGTTCCAGGGAGCTAACTATGGCTACACCTTC. V gene TRBV19 combines with J gene TRBJ1-2; D is perhaps TRBD1 (5 bases). The V end was cut by 6 bases, the J end by 0 bases, with 14 bases between. The CDR3 has 15 amino acids. Germline CDR1 LNHDA, CDR2 SQIVND (reference sequence). Complete variable domain (other parts from reference TRBV19 and TRBJ1-2): DGGITQSPKYLFRKEGQNVTLSCEQNLNHDAMYWYRQDPGQGLRLIYYSQIVNDFQKGDIAEGYSVSREKKESFPLTVTSAQKNPTAFYLCASRMFQGANYGYTFGSGTRLTVV.

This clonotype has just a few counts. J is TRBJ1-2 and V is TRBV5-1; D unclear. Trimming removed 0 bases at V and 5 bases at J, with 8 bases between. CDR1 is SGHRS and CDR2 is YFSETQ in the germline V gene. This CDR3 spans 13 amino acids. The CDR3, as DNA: TGCGCCAGCAGCTTGGGGAATTCTTATGGCTACACCTTC. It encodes CASSLGNSYGYTF.

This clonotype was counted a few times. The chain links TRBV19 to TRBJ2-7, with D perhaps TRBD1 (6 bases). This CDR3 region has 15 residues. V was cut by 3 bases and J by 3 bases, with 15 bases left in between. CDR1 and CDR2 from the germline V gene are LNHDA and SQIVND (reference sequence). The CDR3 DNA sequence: TGTGCCAGTAGTATCACAGGGAGAGGGATCTACGAGCAGTACTTC. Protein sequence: CASSITGRGIYEQYF.

The CDR3 sequence: CASPRAPIQETQYF. DNA of the CDR3: TGTGCCAGCCCTCGGGCTCCCATCCAAGAGACCCAGTACTTC. V is TRBV12-3 or TRBV12-4 and J is TRBJ2-5; no reliable D call. The CDR3 consists of 14 residues. The V end was cut by 8 bases, the J end by 1 base, with 14 bases between.

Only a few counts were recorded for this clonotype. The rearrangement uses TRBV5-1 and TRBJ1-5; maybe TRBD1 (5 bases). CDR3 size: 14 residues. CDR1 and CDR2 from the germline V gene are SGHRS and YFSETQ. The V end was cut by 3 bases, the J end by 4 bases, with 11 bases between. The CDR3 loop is CASSWGGANQPQHF. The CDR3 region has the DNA TGCGCCAGCAGCTGGGGGGGAGCTAATCAGCCCCAGCATTTT.

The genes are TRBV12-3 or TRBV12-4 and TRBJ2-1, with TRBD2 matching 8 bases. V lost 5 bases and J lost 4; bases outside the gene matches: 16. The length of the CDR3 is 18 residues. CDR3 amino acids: CASSPLGTREGPYNEQFF. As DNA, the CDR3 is TGTGCCAGCAGTCCACTCGGGACTAGGGAGGGTCCATACAATGAGCAGTTCTTC.

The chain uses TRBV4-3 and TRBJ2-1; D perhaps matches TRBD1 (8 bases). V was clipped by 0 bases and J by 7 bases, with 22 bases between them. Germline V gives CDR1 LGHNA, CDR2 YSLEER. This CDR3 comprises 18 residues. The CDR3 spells CASSQELGRDRPWNEQFF. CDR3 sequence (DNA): TGCGCCAGCAGCCAAGAATTGGGGAGGGACAGGCCTTGGAATGAGCAGTTCTTC.

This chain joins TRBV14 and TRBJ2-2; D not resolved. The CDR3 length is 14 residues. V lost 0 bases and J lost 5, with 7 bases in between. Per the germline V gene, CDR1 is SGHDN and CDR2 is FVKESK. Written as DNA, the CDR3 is TGTGCCAGCAGCCAAGAATACAGTACCGGGGAGCTGTTTTTT. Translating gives CASSQEYSTGELFF.

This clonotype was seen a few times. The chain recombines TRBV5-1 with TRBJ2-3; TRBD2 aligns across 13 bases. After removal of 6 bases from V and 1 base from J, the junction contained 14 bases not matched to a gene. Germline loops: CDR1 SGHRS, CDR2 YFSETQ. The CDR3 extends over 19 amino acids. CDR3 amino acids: CASTFLRGTSGTGTDTQYF. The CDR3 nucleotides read TGCGCCAGCACCTTCCTTAGGGGGACTAGCGGGACGGGCACAGATACGCAGTATTTT.

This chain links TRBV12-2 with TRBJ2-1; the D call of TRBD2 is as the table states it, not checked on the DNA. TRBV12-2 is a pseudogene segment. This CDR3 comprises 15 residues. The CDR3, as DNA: TGTGCAAGTCGCTTTAAAGAGCGGGAGATGGGTGAGCAGTTCTTC. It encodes CASRFKEREMGEQFF.

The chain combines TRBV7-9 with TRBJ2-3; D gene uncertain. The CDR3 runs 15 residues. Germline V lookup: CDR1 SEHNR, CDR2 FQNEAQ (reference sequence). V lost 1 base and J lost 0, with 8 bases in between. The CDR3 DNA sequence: TGTGCCAGCAGCTTAGTAATCACTAGCACAGATACGCAGTATTTT. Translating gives CASSLVITSTDTQYF.

The CDR3 DNA sequence: TGTGCCAGCAGTTACGCAGATATATGGACAGGGGGCGCGGATAATGAAAAACTGTTTTTT. Protein product: CASSYADIWTGGADNEKLFF. The chain employs TRBV6-6 and TRBJ1-4, with 11 bases fitting TRBD1. V gave up 2 bases and J gave up 4 bases; unmatched junction bases: 15. The CDR3 is 20 residues long. From germline, CDR1 is MNHNY and CDR2 SVGAGI (reference sequence).

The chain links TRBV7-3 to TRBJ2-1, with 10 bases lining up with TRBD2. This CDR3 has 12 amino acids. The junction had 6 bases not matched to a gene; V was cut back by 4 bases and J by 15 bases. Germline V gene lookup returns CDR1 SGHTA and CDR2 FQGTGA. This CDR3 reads CASSYLSGGLFF. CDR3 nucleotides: TGTGCCAGCAGCTACCTTAGCGGGGGGTTGTTCTTC.